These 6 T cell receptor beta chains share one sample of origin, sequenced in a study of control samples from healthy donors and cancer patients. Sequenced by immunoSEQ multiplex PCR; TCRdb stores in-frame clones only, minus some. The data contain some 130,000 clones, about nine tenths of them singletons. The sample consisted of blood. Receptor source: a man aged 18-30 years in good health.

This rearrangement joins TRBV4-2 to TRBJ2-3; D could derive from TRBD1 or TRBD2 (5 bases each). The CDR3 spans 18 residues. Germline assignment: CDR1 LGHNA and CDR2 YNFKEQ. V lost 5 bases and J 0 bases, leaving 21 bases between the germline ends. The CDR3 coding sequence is TGTGCCAGCAGCTCCCAATGGGGACCAACAACTAGCACAGATACGCAGTATTTT. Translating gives CASSSQWGPTTSTDTQYF.

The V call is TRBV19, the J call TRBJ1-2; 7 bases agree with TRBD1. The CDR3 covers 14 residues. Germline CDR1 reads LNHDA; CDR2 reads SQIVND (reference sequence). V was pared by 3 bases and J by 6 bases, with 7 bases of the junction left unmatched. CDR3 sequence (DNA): TGTGCCAGTAGTATTTTAGCAGGGGGAGATGGCTACACCTTC. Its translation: CASSILAGGDGYTF. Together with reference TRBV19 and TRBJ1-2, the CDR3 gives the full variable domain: DGGITQSPKYLFRKEGQNVTLSCEQNLNHDAMYWYRQDPGQGLRLIYYSQIVNDFQKGDIAEGYSVSREKKESFPLTVTSAQKNPTAFYLCASSILAGGDGYTFGSGTRLTVV.

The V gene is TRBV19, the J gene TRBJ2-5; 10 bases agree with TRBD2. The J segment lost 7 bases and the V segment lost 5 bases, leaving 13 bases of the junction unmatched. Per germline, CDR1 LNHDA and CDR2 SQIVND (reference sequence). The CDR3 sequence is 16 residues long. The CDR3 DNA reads TGTGCCAGTAGTCTAACTAGCGGGGTATGGGGGAGGACCCAGTACTTC. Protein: CASSLTSGVWGRTQYF.

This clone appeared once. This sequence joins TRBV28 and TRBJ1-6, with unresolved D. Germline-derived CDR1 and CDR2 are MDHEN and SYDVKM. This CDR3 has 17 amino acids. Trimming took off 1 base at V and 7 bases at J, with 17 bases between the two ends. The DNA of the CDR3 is TGTGCCAGCAGTTTATTCCGGGCCGACACAACGAATTCACCCCTCCACTTT. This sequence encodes CASSLFRADTTNSPLHF.

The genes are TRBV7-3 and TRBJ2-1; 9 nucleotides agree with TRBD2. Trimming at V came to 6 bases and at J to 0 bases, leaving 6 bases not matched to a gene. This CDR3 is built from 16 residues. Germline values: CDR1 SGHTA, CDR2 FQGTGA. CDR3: CASSLAGDLSYNEQFF. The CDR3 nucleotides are TGTGCCAGCAGTTTAGCGGGGGACCTCTCCTACAATGAGCAGTTCTTC. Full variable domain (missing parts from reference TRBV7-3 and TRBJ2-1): GAGVSQTPSNKVTEKGKYVELRCDPISGHTALYWYRQSLGQGPEFLIYFQGTGAADDSGLPNDRFFAVRPEGSVSTLKIQRTERGDSAVYLCASSLAGDLSYNEQFFGPGTRLTVL.

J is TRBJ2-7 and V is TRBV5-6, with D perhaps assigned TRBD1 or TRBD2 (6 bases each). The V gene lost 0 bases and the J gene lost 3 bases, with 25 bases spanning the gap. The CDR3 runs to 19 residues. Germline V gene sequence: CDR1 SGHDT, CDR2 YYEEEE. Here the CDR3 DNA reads TGTGCCAGCAGCTTGGGGGTGGCGGGGCAGGGGATTAGCGGCTACGAGCAGTACTTC. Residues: CASSLGVAGQGISGYEQYF.